These 10 T cell receptor beta chains share one sample of origin, sequenced in a study of T cells expressing NK-cell markers. Using the 5' RACE reads, TCRdb records one entry per CDR3 protein without DNA. The sample yields around 280,000 distinct CDR3 sequences, of which the top ten take up 0.39%. Source material: blood T cells: a sorted CD56 or NKG2C T cell subset, CD4+ or CD8+ T cells, or bulk PBMC T cells (not recorded which). The receptors originated from a man aged 18 to 30 in good health.

The rearrangement links TRBV4-3 to TRBJ1-1. Germline CDR1 reads LGHNA; CDR2 reads YSLEER. The CDR3 extends over 17 amino acids. The CDR3 is CASSQDGRQGMNTEAFF.

The chain recombines TRBV12-3 or TRBV12-4 with TRBJ1-5. The CDR3 length is 16 residues. The CDR3 loop reads CASSLGTGRDNQPQHF.

The rearrangement links TRBV29-1 to TRBJ2-1; TCRdb selects TRBD2, and the lack of DNA leaves this call unchecked. This CDR3 spans 15 amino acids. CDR1 and CDR2 (germline): SQVTM, ANQGSEA. CDR3 amino acids: CSAGTSESSYNEQFF.

The chain uses TRBV29-1 and TRBJ2-5; TCRdb lists TRBD1, though no DNA is available to test this call. This CDR3 is 14 amino acids long. Germline CDR1 SQVTM, CDR2 ANQGSEA. The CDR3 reads CSASPPGLGETQYF.

This chain links TRBV14 with TRBJ2-1. Germline V CDR1 and CDR2: SGHDN, FVKESK. This CDR3 contains 15 residues. The chain's CDR3 is CASSHLRDSYNEQFF.

The chain employs TRBV7-9 and TRBJ1-2. The CDR3 is 13 amino acids. Germline values: CDR1 SEHNR, CDR2 FQNEAQ (reference sequence). CDR3 loop: CASSLGTYDGYTF. The full variable domain, rest sourced from reference TRBV7-9 and TRBJ1-2, is DTGVSQNPRHKITKRGQNVTFRCDPISEHNRLYWYRQTLGQGPEFLTYFQNEAQLEKSRLLSDRFSAERPKGSFSTLEIQRTEQGDSAMYLCASSLGTYDGYTFGSGTRLTVV.

V gene TRBV5-1 combines with J gene TRBJ2-1; TCRdb's D call, TRBD2, is unchecked because there is no DNA. The germline V gene encodes CDR1 SGHRS and CDR2 YFSETQ. The CDR3 loop spans 13 amino acids. CDR3 amino acids: CASRLAGGYEQFF. Full variable domain (rest looked up from reference TRBV5-1 and TRBJ2-1): KAGVTQTPRYLIKTRGQQVTLSCSPISGHRSVSWYQQTPGQGLQFLFEYFSETQRNKGNFPGRFSGRQFSNSRSEMNVSTLELGDSALYLCASRLAGGYEQFFGPGTRLTVL.

J is TRBJ2-3 and V is TRBV10-3; TCRdb proposes TRBD2, but this gene call is untestable without DNA. The V gene's germline CDR1 is ENHRY and CDR2 SYGVKD. The CDR3 is 15 residues long. The CDR3 sequence is CAIKELAGNTDTQYF.

V is TRBV7-2 and J is TRBJ2-3; without DNA, the TCRdb call of TRBD1 cannot be checked. This CDR3 comprises 15 residues. In germline, CDR1 is SGHTA, CDR2 FQGNSA. The CDR3 loop is CASTPGGVRTDTQYF.

The chain combines TRBV4-1 with TRBJ2-1; the D call of TRBD2 rests on TCRdb alone, since no DNA is present to check it. CDR1 is MGHRA, CDR2 YSYEKL, per germline. The CDR3 has 15 amino acids. The CDR3 sequence is CASSQIGLAGDSSFF.